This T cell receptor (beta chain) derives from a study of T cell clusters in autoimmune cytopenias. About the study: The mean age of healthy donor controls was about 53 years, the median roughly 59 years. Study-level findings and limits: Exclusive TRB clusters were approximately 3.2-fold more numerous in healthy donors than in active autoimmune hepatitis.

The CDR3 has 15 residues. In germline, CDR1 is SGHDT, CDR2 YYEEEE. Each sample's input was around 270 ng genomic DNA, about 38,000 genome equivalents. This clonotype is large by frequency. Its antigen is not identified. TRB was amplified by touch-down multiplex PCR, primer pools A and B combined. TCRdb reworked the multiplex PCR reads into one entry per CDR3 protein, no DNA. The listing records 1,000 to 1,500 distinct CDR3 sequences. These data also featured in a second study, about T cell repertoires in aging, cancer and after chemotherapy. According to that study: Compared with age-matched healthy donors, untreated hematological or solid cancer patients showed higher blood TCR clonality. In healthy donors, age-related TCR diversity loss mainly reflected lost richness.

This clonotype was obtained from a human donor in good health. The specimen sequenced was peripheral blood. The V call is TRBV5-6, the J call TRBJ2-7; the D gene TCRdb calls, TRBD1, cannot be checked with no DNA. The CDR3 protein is CASSSGGGSSYEQYF.